This T cell receptor (beta chain) is from a study of PD-1 blockade in classical Hodgkin lymphoma. The CDR3 extends over 16 amino acids. Germline V lookup: CDR1 SGHRS, CDR2 YFSETQ. The V gene end was trimmed by 3 bases and the J gene end by 1 base; junction bases not matched to a gene: 6. TCRdb keeps only in-frame clones here, not all; method: immunoSEQ multiplex PCR. The table has more than 85,000 clones, roughly 90% seen once; the top ten hold 19%. This sample's time point: cycle 4 day 1 (C4D1), after 6 weeks of nivolumab. The patients all showed relapse after autologous stem cell transplantation, while their brentuximab vedotin exposure varied. The patients, who had relapsed/refractory classical Hodgkin lymphoma, achieved best responses of complete response, partial response or progressive disease.

This receptor was taken from a human donor with classical Hodgkin lymphoma. The input for sequencing was peripheral blood mononuclear cells (PBMCs), taken before the fourth cycle of nivolumab. The rearrangement uses TRBV5-1 and TRBJ2-3; 9 bases line up with TRBD2. CDR3 coding DNA: TGCGCCAGCAGCTCTTTAGCGGGAGTCGGCACAGATACGCAGTATTTT. Translation: CASSSLAGVGTDTQYF.